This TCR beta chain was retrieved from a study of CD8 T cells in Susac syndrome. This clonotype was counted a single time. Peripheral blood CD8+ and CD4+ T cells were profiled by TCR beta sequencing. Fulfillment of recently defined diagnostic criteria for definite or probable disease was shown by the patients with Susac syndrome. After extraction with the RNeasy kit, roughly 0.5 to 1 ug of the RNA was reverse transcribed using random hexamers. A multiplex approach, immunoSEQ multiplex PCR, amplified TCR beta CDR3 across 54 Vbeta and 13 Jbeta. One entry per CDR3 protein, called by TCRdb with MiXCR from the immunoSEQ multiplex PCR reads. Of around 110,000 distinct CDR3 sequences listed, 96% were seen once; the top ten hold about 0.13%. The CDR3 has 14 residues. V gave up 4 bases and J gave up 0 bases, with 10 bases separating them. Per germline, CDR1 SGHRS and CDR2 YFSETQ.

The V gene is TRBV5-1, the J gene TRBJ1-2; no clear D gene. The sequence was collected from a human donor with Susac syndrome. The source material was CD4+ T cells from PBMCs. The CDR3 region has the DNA TGCGCCAGCAGCCCTCTCGGTGCTAACTATGGCTACACCTTC. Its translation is CASSPLGANYGYTF.